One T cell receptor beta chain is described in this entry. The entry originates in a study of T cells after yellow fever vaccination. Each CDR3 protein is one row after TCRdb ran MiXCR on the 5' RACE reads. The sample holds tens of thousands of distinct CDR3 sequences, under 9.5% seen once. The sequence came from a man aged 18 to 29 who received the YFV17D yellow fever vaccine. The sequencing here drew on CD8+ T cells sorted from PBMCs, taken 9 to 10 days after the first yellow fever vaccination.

CDR3 sequence (DNA): TGTGCCACCAGCGGTGGCACTGAAGCTTTCTTT. Translated: CATSGGTEAFF. This chain connects TRBV15 to TRBJ1-1; D gene uncertain. V lost 5 bases to trimming and J lost 4 bases, with 5 bases between them. Germline CDR1 and CDR2: LNHNV and YYDKDF (reference sequence). CDR3 length equals 11 residues. The variable domain in full, with the rest retrieved from reference TRBV15 and TRBJ1-1, is DAMVIQNPRYQVTQFGKPVTLSCSQTLNHNVMYWYQQKSSQAPKLLFHYYDKDFNNEADTPDNFQSRRPNTSFCFLDIRSPGLGDTAMYLCATSGGTEAFFGQGTRLTVV.